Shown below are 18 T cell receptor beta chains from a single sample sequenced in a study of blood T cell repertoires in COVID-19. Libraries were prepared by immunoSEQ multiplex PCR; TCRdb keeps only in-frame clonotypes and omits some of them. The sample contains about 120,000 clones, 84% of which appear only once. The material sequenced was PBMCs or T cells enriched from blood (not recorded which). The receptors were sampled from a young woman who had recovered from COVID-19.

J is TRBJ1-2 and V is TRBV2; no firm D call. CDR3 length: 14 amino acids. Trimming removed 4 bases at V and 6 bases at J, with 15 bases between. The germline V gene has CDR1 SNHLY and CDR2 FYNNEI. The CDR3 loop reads CASSGEVGLNGYTF. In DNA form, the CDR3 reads TGTGCCAGCAGTGGGGAGGTGGGCCTGAATGGCTACACCTTC. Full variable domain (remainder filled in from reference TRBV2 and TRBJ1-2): EPEVTQTPSHQVTQMGQEVILRCVPISNHLYFYWYRQILGQKVEFLVSFYNNEISEKSEIFDDQFSVERPDGSNFTLKIRSTKLEDSAMYFCASSGEVGLNGYTFGSGTRLTVV.

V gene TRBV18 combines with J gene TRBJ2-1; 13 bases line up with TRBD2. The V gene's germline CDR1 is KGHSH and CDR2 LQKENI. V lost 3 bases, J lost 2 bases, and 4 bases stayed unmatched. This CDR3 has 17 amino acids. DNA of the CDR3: TGTGCCAGCTCACCCCGGACTAGCGGGAGTCCCTACAATGAGCAGTTCTTC. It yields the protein CASSPRTSGSPYNEQFF.

The CDR3 is CASSLEGTSAYNEQFF. The CDR3 region has the DNA TGTGCCAGCAGCTTGGAAGGGACTAGCGCATACAATGAGCAGTTCTTC. This sequence joins TRBV5-4 and TRBJ2-1; 10 positions agree with TRBD2. Trimming cost V 0 bases and J 4 bases; bases outside gene matches: 4. CDR1 is SGHNT, CDR2 YYREEE, per germline (reference sequence). The CDR3 is made up of 16 amino acids. The whole variable domain, filled in from reference TRBV5-4 and TRBJ2-1, reads ETGVTQSPTHLIKTRGQQVTLRCSSQSGHNTVSWYQQALGQGPQFIFQYYREEENGRGNFPPRFSGLQFPNYSSELNVNALELDDSALYLCASSLEGTSAYNEQFFGPGTRLTVL.

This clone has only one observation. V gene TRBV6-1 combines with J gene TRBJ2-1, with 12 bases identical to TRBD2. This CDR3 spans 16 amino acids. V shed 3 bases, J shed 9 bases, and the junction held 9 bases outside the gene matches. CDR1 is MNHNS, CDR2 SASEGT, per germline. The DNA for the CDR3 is TGTGCCAGCAGTGACCTGGGGCTAGCGGGAGGGTTTGAGCAGTTCTTC. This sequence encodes CASSDLGLAGGFEQFF.

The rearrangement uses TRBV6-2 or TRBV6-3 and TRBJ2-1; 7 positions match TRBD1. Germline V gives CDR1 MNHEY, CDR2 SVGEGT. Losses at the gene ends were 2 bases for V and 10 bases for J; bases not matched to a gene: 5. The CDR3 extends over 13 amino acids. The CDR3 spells CASSYRQGKEQFF. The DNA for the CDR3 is TGTGCCAGCAGTTACCGACAGGGCAAGGAGCAGTTCTTC.

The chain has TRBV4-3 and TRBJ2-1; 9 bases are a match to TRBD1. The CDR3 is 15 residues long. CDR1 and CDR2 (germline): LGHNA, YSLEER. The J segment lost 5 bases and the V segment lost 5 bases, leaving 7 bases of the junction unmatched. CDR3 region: CASSGGQGGNNEQFF. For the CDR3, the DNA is TGCGCCAGCAGCGGGGGACAGGGAGGAAACAATGAGCAGTTCTTC.

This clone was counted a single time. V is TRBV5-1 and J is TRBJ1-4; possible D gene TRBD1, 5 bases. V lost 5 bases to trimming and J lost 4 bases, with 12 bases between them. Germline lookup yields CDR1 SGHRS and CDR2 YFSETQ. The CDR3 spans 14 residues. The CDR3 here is CASRYDSGNEKLFF. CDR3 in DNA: TGCGCCAGCAGATACGACAGTGGTAATGAAAAACTGTTTTTT.

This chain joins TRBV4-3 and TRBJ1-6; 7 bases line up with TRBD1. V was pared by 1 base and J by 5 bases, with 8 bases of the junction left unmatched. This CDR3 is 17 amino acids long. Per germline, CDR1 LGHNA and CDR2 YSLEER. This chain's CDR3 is CASSQGPGQGDNSPLHF. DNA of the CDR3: TGCGCCAGCAGCCAAGGACCGGGGCAGGGGGATAATTCACCCCTCCACTTT.

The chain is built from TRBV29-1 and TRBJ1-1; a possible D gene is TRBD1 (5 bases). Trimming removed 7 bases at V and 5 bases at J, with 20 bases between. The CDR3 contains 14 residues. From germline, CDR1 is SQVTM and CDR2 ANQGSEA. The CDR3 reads CSGASNVGGTEAFF. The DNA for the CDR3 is TGCAGCGGGGCGTCAAATGTCGGGGGGACTGAAGCTTTCTTT.

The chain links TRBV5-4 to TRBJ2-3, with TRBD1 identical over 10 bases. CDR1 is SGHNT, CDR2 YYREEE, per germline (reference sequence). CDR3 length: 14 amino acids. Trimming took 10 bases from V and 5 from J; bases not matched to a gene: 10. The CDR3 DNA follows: TGTGCCGGGGGAGGGACAGGGGCTTTAGATACGCAGTATTTT. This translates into CAGGGTGALDTQYF.

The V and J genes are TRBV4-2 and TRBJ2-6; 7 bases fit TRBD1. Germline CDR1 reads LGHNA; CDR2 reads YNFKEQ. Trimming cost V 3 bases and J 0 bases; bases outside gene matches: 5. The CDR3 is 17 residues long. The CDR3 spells CASSHGTASSGANVLTF. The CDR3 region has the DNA TGTGCCAGCAGCCACGGGACAGCTTCCTCTGGGGCCAACGTCCTGACTTTC.

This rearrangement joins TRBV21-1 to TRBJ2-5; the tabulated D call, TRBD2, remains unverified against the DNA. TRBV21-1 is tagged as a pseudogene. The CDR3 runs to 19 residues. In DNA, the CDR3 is TGTGCCAGCAGCAAACGCCGGGGGGCTAGCGGGATTACGACGGAGACCCAGTACTTC. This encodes CASSKRRGASGITTETQYF.

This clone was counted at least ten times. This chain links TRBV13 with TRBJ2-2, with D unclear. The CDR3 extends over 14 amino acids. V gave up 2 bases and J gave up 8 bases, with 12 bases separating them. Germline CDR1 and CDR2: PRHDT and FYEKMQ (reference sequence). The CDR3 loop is CASSLNPESGELFF. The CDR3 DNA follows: TGTGCCAGCAGCTTAAACCCTGAGTCAGGGGAGCTGTTTTTT.

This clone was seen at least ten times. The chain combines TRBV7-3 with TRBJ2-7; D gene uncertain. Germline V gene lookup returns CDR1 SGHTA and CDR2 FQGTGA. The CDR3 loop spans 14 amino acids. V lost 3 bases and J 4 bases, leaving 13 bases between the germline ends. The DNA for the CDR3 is TGTGCCAGCAGCTTGACAAGTTCCGGATACGAGCAGTACTTC. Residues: CASSLTSSGYEQYF.

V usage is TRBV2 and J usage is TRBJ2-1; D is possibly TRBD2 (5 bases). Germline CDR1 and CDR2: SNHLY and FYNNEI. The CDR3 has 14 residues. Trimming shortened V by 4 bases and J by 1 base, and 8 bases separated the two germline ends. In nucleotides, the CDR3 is TGTGCCAGCAGTGCCCTAGCATCCTACAATGAGCAGTTCTTC. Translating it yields CASSALASYNEQFF. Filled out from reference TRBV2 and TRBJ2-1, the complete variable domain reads EPEVTQTPSHQVTQMGQEVILRCVPISNHLYFYWYRQILGQKVEFLVSFYNNEISEKSEIFDDQFSVERPDGSNFTLKIRSTKLEDSAMYFCASSALASYNEQFFGPGTRLTVL.

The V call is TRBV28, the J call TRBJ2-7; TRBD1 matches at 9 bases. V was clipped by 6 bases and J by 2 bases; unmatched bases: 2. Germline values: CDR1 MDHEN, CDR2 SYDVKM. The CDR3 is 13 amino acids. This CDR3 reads CASRGQGTYEQYF. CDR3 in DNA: TGTGCCAGCAGAGGACAGGGGACCTACGAGCAGTACTTC.

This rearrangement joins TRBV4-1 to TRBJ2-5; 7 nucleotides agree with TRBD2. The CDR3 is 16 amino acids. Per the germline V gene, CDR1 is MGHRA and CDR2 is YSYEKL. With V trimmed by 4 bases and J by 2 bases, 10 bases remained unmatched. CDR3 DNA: TGCGCCAGCAGCCCCCCGGGGAAGCGGGAACAAGAGACCCAGTACTTC. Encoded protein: CASSPPGKREQETQYF.

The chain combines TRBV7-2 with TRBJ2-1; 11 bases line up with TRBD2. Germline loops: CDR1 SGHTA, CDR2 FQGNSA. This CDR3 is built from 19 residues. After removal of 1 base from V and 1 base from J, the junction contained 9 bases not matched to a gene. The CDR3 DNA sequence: TGTGCCAGCAGCTTAGTGCTGCTAGCGGGAGGTGCATCCTACAATGAGCAGTTCTTC. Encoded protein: CASSLVLLAGGASYNEQFF. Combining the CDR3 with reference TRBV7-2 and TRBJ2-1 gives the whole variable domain GAGVSQSPSNKVTEKGKDVELRCDPISGHTALYWYRQSLGQGLEFLIYFQGNSAPDKSGLPSDRFSAERTGGSVSTLTIQRTQQEDSAVYLCASSLVLLAGGASYNEQFFGPGTRLTVL.